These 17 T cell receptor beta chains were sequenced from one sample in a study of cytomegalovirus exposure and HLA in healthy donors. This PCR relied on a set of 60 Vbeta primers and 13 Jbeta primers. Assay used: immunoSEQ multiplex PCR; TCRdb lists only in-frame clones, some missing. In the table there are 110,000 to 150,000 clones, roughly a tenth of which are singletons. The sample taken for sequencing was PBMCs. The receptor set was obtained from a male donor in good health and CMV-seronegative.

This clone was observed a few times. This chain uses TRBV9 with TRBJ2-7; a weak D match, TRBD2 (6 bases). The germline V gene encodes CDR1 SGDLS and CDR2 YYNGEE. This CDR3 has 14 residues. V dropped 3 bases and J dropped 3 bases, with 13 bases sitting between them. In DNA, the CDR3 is TGTGCCAGCAGCGCCCGGGCTAGCGTCTACGAGCAGTACTTC. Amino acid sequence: CASSARASVYEQYF.

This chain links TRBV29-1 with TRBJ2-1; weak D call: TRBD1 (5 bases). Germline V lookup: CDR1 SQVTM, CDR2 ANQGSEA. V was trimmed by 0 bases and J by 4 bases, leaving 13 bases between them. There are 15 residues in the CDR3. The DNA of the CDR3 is TGCAGCGTTGAAGATCCTGCGACAGAGTACAATGAGCAGTTCTTC. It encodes CSVEDPATEYNEQFF.

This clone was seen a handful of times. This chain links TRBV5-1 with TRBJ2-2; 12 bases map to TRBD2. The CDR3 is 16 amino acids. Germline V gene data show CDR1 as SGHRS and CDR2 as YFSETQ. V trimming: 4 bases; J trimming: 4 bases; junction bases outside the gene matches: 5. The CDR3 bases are TGCGCCAGCAGCACCGGACTAGCGGGAAGCACCGGGGAGCTGTTTTTT. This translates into CASSTGLAGSTGELFF.

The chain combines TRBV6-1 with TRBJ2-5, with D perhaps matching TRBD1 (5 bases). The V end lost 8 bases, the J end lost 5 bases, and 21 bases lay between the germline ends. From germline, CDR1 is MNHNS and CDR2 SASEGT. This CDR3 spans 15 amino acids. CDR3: CASDSIMDTWETQYF. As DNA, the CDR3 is TGTGCCAGCGACTCAATTATGGACACTTGGGAGACCCAGTACTTC.

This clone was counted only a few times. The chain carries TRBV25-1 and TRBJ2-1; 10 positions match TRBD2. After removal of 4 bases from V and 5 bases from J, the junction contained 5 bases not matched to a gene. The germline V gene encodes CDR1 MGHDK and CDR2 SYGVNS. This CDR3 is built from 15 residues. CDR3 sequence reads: CASSARLAGNNEQFF. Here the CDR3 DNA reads TGTGCCAGCAGTGCCCGACTAGCGGGTAACAATGAGCAGTTCTTC.

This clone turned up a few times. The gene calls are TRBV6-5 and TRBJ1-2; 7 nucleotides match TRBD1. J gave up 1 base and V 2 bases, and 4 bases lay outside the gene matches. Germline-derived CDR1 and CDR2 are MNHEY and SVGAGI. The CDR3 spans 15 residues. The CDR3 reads CASSYRDSLNYGYTF. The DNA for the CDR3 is TGTGCCAGCAGTTACAGGGACAGCCTTAACTATGGCTACACCTTC.

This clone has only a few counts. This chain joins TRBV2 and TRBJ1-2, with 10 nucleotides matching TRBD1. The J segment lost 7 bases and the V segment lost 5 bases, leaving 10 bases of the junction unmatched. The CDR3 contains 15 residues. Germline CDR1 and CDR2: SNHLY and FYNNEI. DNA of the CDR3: TGTGCCAGCAGTTTCACCGGGACAGGGGAAGTTGGCTACACCTTC. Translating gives CASSFTGTGEVGYTF.

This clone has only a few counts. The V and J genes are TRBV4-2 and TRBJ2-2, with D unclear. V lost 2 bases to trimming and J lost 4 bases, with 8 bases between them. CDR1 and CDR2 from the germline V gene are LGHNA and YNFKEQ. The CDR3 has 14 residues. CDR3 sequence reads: CASSQLSATGELFF. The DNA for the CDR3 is TGTGCCAGCAGCCAATTAAGCGCCACCGGGGAGCTGTTTTTT.

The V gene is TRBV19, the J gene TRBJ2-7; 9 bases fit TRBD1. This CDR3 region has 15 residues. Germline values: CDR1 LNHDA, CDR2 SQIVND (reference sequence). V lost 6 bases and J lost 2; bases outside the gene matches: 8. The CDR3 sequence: CASRPPGQGAYEQYF. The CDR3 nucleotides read TGTGCCAGTAGACCTCCGGGACAGGGCGCCTACGAGCAGTACTTC.

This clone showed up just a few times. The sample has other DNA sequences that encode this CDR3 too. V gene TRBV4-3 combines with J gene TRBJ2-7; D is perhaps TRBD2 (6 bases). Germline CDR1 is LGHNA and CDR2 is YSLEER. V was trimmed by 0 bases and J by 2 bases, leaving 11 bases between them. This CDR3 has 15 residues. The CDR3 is CASSQDREVPYEQYF. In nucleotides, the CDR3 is TGCGCCAGCAGCCAAGACAGGGAGGTTCCCTACGAGCAGTACTTC.

The CDR3 here is CASSLVSGNEQFF. The DNA of the CDR3 is TGTGCCAGCAGCTTGGTTAGCGGCAATGAGCAGTTCTTC. The rearrangement links TRBV5-6 to TRBJ2-1; D is possibly TRBD2 (6 bases). CDR3 length equals 13 residues. Germline CDR1 is SGHDT and CDR2 is YYEEEE. V dropped 0 bases and J dropped 6 bases, with 7 bases sitting between them.

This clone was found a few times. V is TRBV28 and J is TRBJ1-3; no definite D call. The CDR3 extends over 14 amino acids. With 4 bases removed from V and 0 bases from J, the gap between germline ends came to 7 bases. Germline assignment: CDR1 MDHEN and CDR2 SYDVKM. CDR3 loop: CASSYSSSGNTIYF. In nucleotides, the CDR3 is TGTGCCAGCAGTTACAGCAGCTCTGGAAACACCATATATTTT.

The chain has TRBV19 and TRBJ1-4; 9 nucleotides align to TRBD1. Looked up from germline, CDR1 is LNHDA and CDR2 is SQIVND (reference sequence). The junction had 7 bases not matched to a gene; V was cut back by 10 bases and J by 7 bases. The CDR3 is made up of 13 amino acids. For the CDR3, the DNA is TGTGCCACCCACGACAGGGGGACTGAAAAACTGTTTTTT. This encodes CATHDRGTEKLFF.

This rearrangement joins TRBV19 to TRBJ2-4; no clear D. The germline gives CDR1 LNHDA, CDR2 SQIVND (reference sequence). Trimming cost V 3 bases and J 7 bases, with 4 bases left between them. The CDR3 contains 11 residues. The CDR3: CASSIRNIQYF. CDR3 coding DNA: TGTGCCAGTAGTATCAGGAACATTCAGTACTTC. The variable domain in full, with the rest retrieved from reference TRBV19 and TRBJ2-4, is DGGITQSPKYLFRKEGQNVTLSCEQNLNHDAMYWYRQDPGQGLRLIYYSQIVNDFQKGDIAEGYSVSREKKESFPLTVTSAQKNPTAFYLCASSIRNIQYFGAGTRLSVL.

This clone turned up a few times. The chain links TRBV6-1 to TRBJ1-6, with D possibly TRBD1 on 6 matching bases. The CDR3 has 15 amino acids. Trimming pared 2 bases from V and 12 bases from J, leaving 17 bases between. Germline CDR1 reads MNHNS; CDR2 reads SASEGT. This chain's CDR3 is CASSERWDNFVPLHF. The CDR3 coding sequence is TGTGCCAGCAGTGAAAGGTGGGACAATTTTGTACCCCTCCACTTT.

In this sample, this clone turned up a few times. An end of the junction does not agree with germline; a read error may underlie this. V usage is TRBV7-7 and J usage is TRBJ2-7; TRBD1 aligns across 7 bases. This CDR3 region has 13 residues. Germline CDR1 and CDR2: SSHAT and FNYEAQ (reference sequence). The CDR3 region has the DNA TGTGCTAGCAGCTTAGGGGGCTTCAACGAGCAGTACTTC. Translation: CASSLGGFNEQYF. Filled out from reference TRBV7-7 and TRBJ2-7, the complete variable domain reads GAGVSQSPRYKVTKRGQDVTLRCDPISSHATLYWYQQALGQGPEFLTYFNYEAQPDKSGLPSDRFSAERPEGSISTLTIQRTEQRDSAMYRCASSLGGFNEQYFGPGTRLTVT.

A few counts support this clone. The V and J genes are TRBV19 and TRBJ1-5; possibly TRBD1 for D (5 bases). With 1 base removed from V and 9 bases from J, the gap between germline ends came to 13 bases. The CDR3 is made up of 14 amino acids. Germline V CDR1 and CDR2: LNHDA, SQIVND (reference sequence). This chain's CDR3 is CASSIGQSEGPQHF. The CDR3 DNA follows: TGTGCCAGTAGTATAGGACAGAGTGAAGGGCCCCAGCATTTT.